The 3 T cell receptor beta chains below were found in one sample sequenced in a study of T-cell memory formation after mild COVID-19. Via MiXCR, TCRdb re-called the 5' RACE reads, giving one row per CDR3 protein. The sample comprises roughly 180,000 distinct CDR3 sequences, roughly 12% of which are singletons, and approximately 3.4% rests with the top ten. Input material: PBMCs or a T cell subset sorted from them (not recorded which). These TCRs come from a man between 18 and 35 years old who had mild COVID-19 (a few samples of this study predate the infection). Cell type and time point are not known.

The J gene is TRBJ2-7, the V gene TRBV7-2; D may be TRBD1 (6 bases). Trimming took off 8 bases at V and 2 bases at J, with 13 bases between the two ends. This CDR3 region has 13 residues. The germline V gene has CDR1 SGHTA and CDR2 FQGNSA. The CDR3 sequence: CASGTIMTYEQYF. DNA of the CDR3: TGTGCCAGCGGGACAATAATGACCTACGAGCAGTACTTC.

There are a few counts of this clonotype. The chain combines TRBV20-1 with TRBJ1-4; D perhaps matches TRBD1 (6 bases). The V end lost 4 bases, the J end lost 7 bases, and 16 bases lay between the germline ends. In germline, CDR1 is DFQATT, CDR2 SNEGSKA (reference sequence). This CDR3 has 14 residues. CDR3 nucleotide sequence: TGCAGTGCTACCCCACGGGGGCCGGGTGAAAAACTGTTTTTT. Translation: CSATPRGPGEKLFF.

This clonotype was seen a handful of times. The CDR3 DNA is TGCGCCAGCAGCTCCGGACAGGGGGATGGCTACACCTTC. As protein: CASSSGQGDGYTF. The chain combines TRBV5-1 with TRBJ1-2; 10 nucleotides align to TRBD1. CDR3 length: 13 residues. The germline gives CDR1 SGHRS, CDR2 YFSETQ. Trimming took 3 bases from V and 6 from J; bases not matched to a gene: 2.